This T cell receptor (beta chain) is drawn from a study of CD8+CD57+ T cells in acquired aplastic anemia. Study results and limitations: Patients and controls had CD8+ Simpson's diversity values that were not significantly distinct.

It was patients with CD8+CD57+ cell expansion by flow cytometry who were chosen for sequencing. Diagnosis of severe acquired aplastic anemia applied to all patients. V shed 9 bases and J shed 6 bases, with 20 bases lying between them. The CDR3 spans 14 residues. Germline V gene data show CDR1 as LNHDA and CDR2 as SQIVND (reference sequence). A word on this clonotype: What it binds is not known.

For CDR3 and TCR beta VDJ profiling, genomic DNA was the template used. TCRdb reprocessed the reads via MiXCR and lists one record per CDR3 protein. The sample carries roughly 170,000 distinct CDR3 sequences, about 44% recorded once. The specimen was sorted CD4+, CD8+, or CD8+CD57+ T cells (not recorded which) from PBMCs. This clonotype was sampled from a human donor with aplastic anemia. The V and J genes are TRBV19 and TRBJ1-2, with D possibly being TRBD1 (6 bases). For the CDR3, the DNA is TGTGCCAGCTCCGACCCCGGGACAAGGGATGGCTACACCTTC. Translation gives CASSDPGTRDGYTF.